The 19 T cell receptor beta chains below all came from one sample that was sequenced in a study of blood T cell repertoires in COVID-19. Produced via immunoSEQ multiplex PCR; TCRdb's table is partial and in-frame only. The sample lists about 140,000 clones, roughly 80% occurring once. Material: peripheral blood. These receptors were obtained from a woman aged 55 to 70 with acute or convalescent COVID-19.

This chain connects TRBV6-1 to TRBJ1-1; perhaps TRBD1 as D (5 bases). Trimming removed 4 bases at V and 2 bases at J, with 20 bases between. CDR3 size: 17 residues. Germline lookup yields CDR1 MNHNS and CDR2 SASEGT. The CDR3 region is CASSVTVGRGENTEAFF. Written as DNA, the CDR3 is TGTGCCAGCAGTGTGACCGTGGGACGGGGGGAAAACACTGAAGCTTTCTTT.

The chain combines TRBV6-5 with TRBJ2-5; D gene uncertain. Trimming removed 6 bases at V and 2 bases at J, with 16 bases between. Looked up from germline, CDR1 is MNHEY and CDR2 is SVGAGI. CDR3 length: 15 residues. The CDR3 loop is CASRYTGGYQETQYF. The CDR3, as DNA: TGTGCCAGCAGGTACACCGGCGGCTATCAAGAGACCCAGTACTTC.

This clone has just one count. J is TRBJ1-1 and V is TRBV19; possible D gene TRBD1, 5 bases. Germline V CDR1 and CDR2: LNHDA, SQIVND (reference sequence). Trimming pared 1 base from V and 7 bases from J, leaving 13 bases between. The CDR3 is made up of 14 amino acids. CDR3 sequence (DNA): TGTGCCAGTAGTATAGGGTCGACAGTTGTTGAAGCTTTCTTT. Its protein is CASSIGSTVVEAFF.

The chain joins TRBV9 to TRBJ1-3; D is uncertain. Per germline, CDR1 SGDLS and CDR2 YYNGEE. The CDR3 runs 14 residues. The V gene lost 0 bases and the J gene lost 7 bases, with 11 bases spanning the gap. CDR3 sequence: CASSVGSRGNTIYF. The DNA for the CDR3 is TGTGCCAGCAGCGTAGGATCCCGAGGGAACACCATATATTTT.

V usage is TRBV9 and J usage is TRBJ2-7; D unclear. In germline, CDR1 is SGDLS, CDR2 YYNGEE. V was shortened by 0 bases and J by 2 bases, with 12 bases between the two germline ends. This CDR3 contains 15 residues. The CDR3 loop is CASSVVPGQTYEQYF. CDR3 in DNA: TGTGCCAGCAGCGTAGTGCCAGGCCAGACCTACGAGCAGTACTTC.

The gene calls are TRBV21-1 and TRBJ2-5; TRBD1, the table's D call, was not compared with the DNA. TRBV21-1 is recorded as a pseudogene. This CDR3 spans 18 amino acids. CDR3 DNA: TGTGCCAGCAGCAAAGAGGGGTCACAGGGCCTATACCAAGAGACCCAGTACTTC. Its protein product is CASSKEGSQGLYQETQYF.

This chain connects TRBV15 to TRBJ1-5, with 7 bases matching TRBD1. Germline V gene sequence: CDR1 LNHNV, CDR2 YYDKDF (reference sequence). The length of the CDR3 is 16 residues. V was pared by 6 bases and J by 2 bases, with 10 bases of the junction left unmatched. CDR3 nucleotide sequence: TGTGCCACCAGGGACAGGCAGGGGGTTGGCAATCAGCCCCAGCATTTT. Translated, it gives CATRDRQGVGNQPQHF.

The chain links TRBV27 to TRBJ1-1, with 9 bases matching TRBD1. V shed 6 bases and J 4 bases; nucleotides not matched to a gene: 9. CDR3 length: 15 residues. Germline V gene sequence: CDR1 MNHEY, CDR2 SMNVEV (reference sequence). CDR3 region: CASRPDRGSATEAFF. As DNA, the CDR3 is TGTGCCAGCAGACCTGACAGGGGGTCGGCCACTGAAGCTTTCTTT.

The chain joins TRBV28 to TRBJ1-1; D not certain. This CDR3 has 13 amino acids. Germline V gene sequence: CDR1 MDHEN, CDR2 SYDVKM. Between the trimmed V and J ends, which lost 5 bases and 5 bases, there was a span of 12 bases. The CDR3 DNA reads as TGTGCCAGCAGTCCCACCGGGTGGACTGAAGCTTTCTTT. Translation: CASSPTGWTEAFF. The whole variable domain, remainder taken from reference TRBV28 and TRBJ1-1, is DVKVTQSSRYLVKRTGEKVFLECVQDMDHENMFWYRQDPGLGLRLIYFSYDVKMKEKGDIPEGYSVSREKKERFSLILESASTNQTSMYLCASSPTGWTEAFFGQGTRLTVV.

In its sample, this clone was seen once. The rearrangement joins TRBV10-3 to TRBJ2-3; D may be TRBD2 (6 bases). The CDR3 runs to 13 residues. Germline lookup yields CDR1 ENHRY and CDR2 SYGVKD. V gave up 11 bases and J gave up 2 bases, with 14 bases separating them. CDR3: CACRDSPTDTQYF. The CDR3 region has the DNA TGTGCCTGCAGGGACTCACCCACAGATACGCAGTATTTT.

The genes are TRBV28 and TRBJ2-3; 9 nucleotides line up with TRBD2. The V gene's germline CDR1 is MDHEN and CDR2 SYDVKM. V lost 5 bases and J lost 4; bases outside the gene matches: 4. The CDR3 is 14 residues long. DNA for the CDR3: TGTGCCAGCAGTGATAGCGGGAGCGCAGATACGCAGTATTTT. Amino acids: CASSDSGSADTQYF.

The chain links TRBV7-9 to TRBJ1-2, with a possible D match to TRBD1 (5 bases). The CDR3 spans 14 residues. Deletions cut 4 bases from V and 8 bases from J, with 17 bases between. Germline CDR1 is SEHNR and CDR2 is FQNEAQ (reference sequence). The CDR3 region has the DNA TGTGCCAGCAGCTGGGTTGGCAGGGCGACGGGCTACACCTTC. Residues: CASSWVGRATGYTF.

A few counts support this clone. The rearrangement joins TRBV28 to TRBJ1-5; the D is unclear. This CDR3 has 16 amino acids. Trimming pared 6 bases from V and 4 bases from J, leaving 19 bases between. Germline lookup yields CDR1 MDHEN and CDR2 SYDVKM. The CDR3 loop is CASRGKGLRLNQPQHF. In DNA, the CDR3 is TGTGCCAGCAGGGGGAAAGGACTGCGCCTTAATCAGCCCCAGCATTTT.

This chain uses TRBV28 with TRBJ2-3, with 7 bases lining up with TRBD1. Looked up from germline, CDR1 is MDHEN and CDR2 is SYDVKM. J lost 6 bases, V lost 2 bases, and 8 bases had no gene match. The CDR3 covers 15 residues. CDR3 amino acids: CASSLVTGSMDTQYF. The CDR3 DNA sequence: TGTGCCAGCAGTTTAGTGACAGGGAGTATGGATACGCAGTATTTT.

The chain recombines TRBV27 with TRBJ1-2; D may be TRBD1 (6 bases). CDR3 length: 13 residues. Germline V gene sequence: CDR1 MNHEY, CDR2 SMNVEV (reference sequence). Trimming left V 8 bases short and J 0 bases short, with 10 bases between. CDR3 amino acids: CASGRTANYGYTF. The CDR3 DNA reads TGTGCCAGCGGCCGGACAGCTAACTATGGCTACACCTTC.

The chain couples TRBV4-1 to TRBJ1-1, with unresolved D. Trimming pared 0 bases from V and 8 bases from J, leaving 19 bases between. Germline V CDR1 and CDR2: MGHRA, YSYEKL. The CDR3 is made up of 16 amino acids. As DNA, the CDR3 is TGCGCCAGCAGCCAAGATATCAGAATTACAACGCAAGAAGCTTTCTTT. This encodes CASSQDIRITTQEAFF.

V gene TRBV11-1 combines with J gene TRBJ2-1; D is undetermined. From germline, CDR1 is SGHAT and CDR2 FQDESV (reference sequence). The germline V and J ends were trimmed by 2 bases and 6 bases, with 5 bases remaining between them. The CDR3 spans 12 residues. CDR3 protein: CASSLTGNEQFF. CDR3 nucleotides: TGTGCCAGCAGCTTAACCGGCAATGAGCAGTTCTTC. Full variable domain (remainder filled in from reference TRBV11-1 and TRBJ2-1): EAEVAQSPRYKITEKSQAVAFWCDPISGHATLYWYRQILGQGPELLVQFQDESVVDDSQLPKDRFSAERLKGVDSTLKIQPAELGDSAMYLCASSLTGNEQFFGPGTRLTVL.

This rearrangement joins TRBV27 to TRBJ2-2; 7 positions match TRBD2. The length of the CDR3 is 16 residues. Trimming removed 4 bases from V and 0 bases from J; junction bases left unmatched: 5. Germline loops: CDR1 MNHEY, CDR2 SMNVEV (reference sequence). CDR3 sequence (DNA): TGTGCCAGCAGTTGGCTAGCGGTGACGAACACCGGGGAGCTGTTTTTT. Its protein is CASSWLAVTNTGELFF.

This clone has only a few counts. This chain joins TRBV6-2 or TRBV6-3 and TRBJ1-2; D is unresolved. V lost 4 bases to trimming and J lost 5 bases, with 14 bases between them. Germline V gene sequence: CDR1 MNHEY, CDR2 SVGEGT. The CDR3 has 14 amino acids. The CDR3 loop is CASSSHEIPYGYTF. CDR3 coding DNA: TGTGCCAGCAGTTCCCACGAGATCCCGTATGGCTACACCTTC.